These 27 T cell receptor beta chains were sequenced from one sample in a study of blood T cell repertoires in COVID-19. The repertoire was sequenced with immunoSEQ multiplex PCR; TCRdb's copy has only in-frame clones and lacks some. The sample holds around 150,000 clones, roughly 84% seen once. The sample was PBMCs or T cells enriched from blood (not recorded which). Source of these receptors: a woman in her sixties who had recovered from COVID-19.

V usage is TRBV16 and J usage is TRBJ1-4, with no clear D. The V gene lost 4 bases and the J gene lost 7 bases, with 7 bases spanning the gap. The CDR3 extends over 12 amino acids. Per germline, CDR1 KGHSY and CDR2 FQNENV. CDR3 protein: CASSPRVEKLFF. As DNA, the CDR3 is TGTGCCAGCAGCCCCCGGGTTGAAAAACTGTTTTTT.

The rearrangement uses TRBV19 and TRBJ2-7, with D uncertain. The germline V gene encodes CDR1 LNHDA and CDR2 SQIVND (reference sequence). Trimming removed 8 bases at V and 4 bases at J, with 15 bases between. CDR3 size: 13 residues. The CDR3 DNA is TGTGCCAGTTCCTTGGCGCCGGGTTACGAGCAGTACTTC. Its translation: CASSLAPGYEQYF.

A single count supports this clone. The V and J genes are TRBV5-1 and TRBJ1-1; 9 bases match TRBD1. The length of the CDR3 is 17 residues. J lost 0 bases, V lost 0 bases, and 6 bases had no gene match. Germline-derived CDR1 and CDR2 are SGHRS and YFSETQ. CDR3 DNA: TGCGCCAGCAGCTTGGGACAGGGGGTATCGATGAACACTGAAGCTTTCTTT. Protein: CASSLGQGVSMNTEAFF.

This clone was observed a single time. The genes are TRBV19 and TRBJ2-2; 7 nucleotides line up with TRBD2. The CDR3 consists of 15 residues. Trimming at V came to 1 base and at J to 6 bases, leaving 5 bases not matched to a gene. Per germline, CDR1 LNHDA and CDR2 SQIVND (reference sequence). CDR3 DNA: TGTGCCAGTAGTATAGCTGCGGGAGTGCCCGGGGAGCTGTTTTTT. Encoded protein: CASSIAAGVPGELFF.

This clone was seen more than once but under ten times. This sequence joins TRBV6-6 and TRBJ1-5, with a weak D call TRBD1 (5 bases). Germline CDR1 reads MNHNY; CDR2 reads SVGAGI (reference sequence). The V end was cut by 5 bases, the J end by 1 base, with 18 bases between. The CDR3 has 17 amino acids. This chain's CDR3 is CASSPPRARGSNQPQHF. Here the CDR3 DNA reads TGTGCCAGCAGTCCCCCCAGGGCCCGGGGGAGCAATCAGCCCCAGCATTTT.

This chain joins TRBV11-3 and TRBJ2-2; 7 positions agree with TRBD1. This CDR3 region has 15 residues. Germline CDR1 SGHNT, CDR2 YENEEA. J was trimmed by 8 bases and V by 1 base; bases with no gene match: 7. The CDR3 sequence: CASSLGQGAAGELFF. In DNA, the CDR3 is TGTGCCAGCAGCTTAGGACAGGGCGCCGCGGGGGAGCTGTTTTTT. The whole variable domain, remainder taken from reference TRBV11-3 and TRBJ2-2, is EAGVVQSPRYKIIEKKQPVAFWCNPISGHNTLYWYLQNLGQGPELLIRYENEEAVDDSQLPKDRFSAERLKGVDSTLKIQPAELGDSAVYLCASSLGQGAAGELFFGEGSRLTVL.

The chain carries TRBV6-1 and TRBJ2-2; 7 bases align to TRBD2. Unmatched junction bases numbered 12, after V lost 7 bases and J lost 4 bases. CDR3 size: 16 residues. The germline V gene encodes CDR1 MNHNS and CDR2 SASEGT. The CDR3 loop is CASNERGDVSTGELFF. The CDR3 nucleotides read TGTGCCAGCAATGAGCGGGGAGACGTCTCCACCGGGGAGCTGTTTTTT.

The rearrangement uses TRBV20-1 and TRBJ1-1; D might be TRBD1 (6 bases). V lost 0 bases and J lost 12, with 11 bases in between. The CDR3 is 11 residues long. Germline CDR1 and CDR2: DFQATT and SNEGSKA (reference sequence). The CDR3 loop reads CSARDDRRPFF. The CDR3, as DNA: TGCAGTGCTAGAGATGACAGGAGGCCTTTCTTT.

This clone was detected a few times. The chain employs TRBV7-8 and TRBJ2-7; 13 nucleotides align to TRBD2. With 1 base clipped from V and 10 bases from J, the junction kept 7 bases outside the gene matches. CDR1 is SGHVS, CDR2 FQNEAQ, per germline. The CDR3 sequence is 15 residues long. CDR3 sequence reads: CASSLGSGTSGTQYF. The CDR3, as DNA: TGTGCCAGCAGCTTAGGCTCCGGGACTAGCGGGACACAGTACTTC. Complete variable domain (other parts from reference TRBV7-8 and TRBJ2-7): GAGVSQSPRYKVAKRGQDVALRCDPISGHVSLFWYQQALGQGPEFLTYFQNEAQLDKSGLPSDRFFAERPEGSVSTLKIQRTQQEDSAVYLCASSLGSGTSGTQYFGPGTRLTVT.

The chain links TRBV15 to TRBJ2-3; no clear D gene. The V end lost 5 bases, the J end lost 4 bases, and 16 bases lay between the germline ends. Per the germline V gene, CDR1 is LNHNV and CDR2 is YYDKDF (reference sequence). The CDR3 extends over 15 amino acids. CDR3 residues: CATSPVRRSSDTQYF. CDR3 nucleotide sequence: TGTGCCACCAGCCCCGTGCGTCGATCCTCAGATACGCAGTATTTT.

The J gene is TRBJ2-7, the V gene TRBV27; 8 nucleotides match TRBD1. The junction had 9 bases not matched to a gene; V was cut back by 9 bases and J by 2 bases. The CDR3 extends over 14 amino acids. The germline gives CDR1 MNHEY, CDR2 SMNVEV (reference sequence). The CDR3 nucleotides are TGTGCCAGTCCCGTAGAGACAGGGGCCTACGAGCAGTACTTC. Amino acids: CASPVETGAYEQYF.

V gene TRBV28 combines with J gene TRBJ1-5; TRBD1 matches at 7 bases. CDR1 and CDR2 from the germline V gene are MDHEN and SYDVKM. J was trimmed by 6 bases and V by 4 bases; bases with no gene match: 15. The CDR3 runs 17 residues. The chain's CDR3 is CASSSTWGRGISQPQHF. Here the CDR3 DNA reads TGTGCCAGCAGTTCTACGTGGGGCAGGGGGATCAGTCAGCCCCAGCATTTT.

This clone was seen only once. V gene TRBV7-9 combines with J gene TRBJ1-1; D is unresolved. The ends were cut back, 8 bases at V and 5 bases at J, with 15 bases in the middle. The CDR3 extends over 13 amino acids. Germline V gene lookup returns CDR1 SEHNR and CDR2 FQNEAQ (reference sequence). In DNA form, the CDR3 reads TGTGCCAGCGGAGATTTGACTTGGACTGAAGCTTTCTTT. Amino acid sequence: CASGDLTWTEAFF.

The chain links TRBV27 to TRBJ2-5; TRBD1 is a possible D gene (6 bases). The CDR3 loop spans 14 amino acids. Looked up from germline, CDR1 is MNHEY and CDR2 is SMNVEV (reference sequence). Trimming removed 5 bases at V and 7 bases at J, with 17 bases between. The CDR3 reads CASSKRQVIGTQYF. The CDR3 DNA follows: TGTGCCAGCAGTAAACGACAGGTGATCGGGACCCAGTACTTC.

The chain uses TRBV19 and TRBJ1-1; D not certain. CDR1 LNHDA and CDR2 SQIVND come from the germline V gene (reference sequence). Trimming removed 0 bases at V and 4 bases at J, with 12 bases between. CDR3 size: 15 residues. The CDR3 coding sequence is TGTGCCAGTAGTATAGATGTCCGGTTCGGCACTGAAGCTTTCTTT. Encoded protein: CASSIDVRFGTEAFF. The full variable domain, rest sourced from reference TRBV19 and TRBJ1-1, is DGGITQSPKYLFRKEGQNVTLSCEQNLNHDAMYWYRQDPGQGLRLIYYSQIVNDFQKGDIAEGYSVSREKKESFPLTVTSAQKNPTAFYLCASSIDVRFGTEAFFGQGTRLTVV.

This chain uses TRBV28 with TRBJ2-1; a possible D gene is TRBD1 (6 bases). Germline values: CDR1 MDHEN, CDR2 SYDVKM. The CDR3 loop spans 15 amino acids. V was shortened by 6 bases and J by 5 bases, with 17 bases between the two germline ends. Here the CDR3 reads CASRGAGTTHNEQFF. DNA of the CDR3: TGTGCCAGCAGGGGAGCCGGGACAACTCACAATGAGCAGTTCTTC.

The chain uses TRBV7-8 and TRBJ2-2, with 13 bases lining up with TRBD2. This CDR3 region has 16 residues. V shed 4 bases and J 9 bases; nucleotides not matched to a gene: 8. CDR1 and CDR2 (germline): SGHVS, FQNEAQ. CDR3 in amino acids: CASSSLGLAGARELFF. The DNA of the CDR3 is TGTGCCAGCAGCTCACTAGGACTAGCGGGAGCGAGGGAGCTGTTTTTT.

For the CDR3, the DNA is TGTGCCAGCAGATCCCCGGGGTCCTTTGAGTATGGCTACACCTTC. This gives the protein CASRSPGSFEYGYTF. The J gene is TRBJ1-2, the V gene TRBV5-4; D not certain. The ends were cut back, 5 bases at V and 5 bases at J, with 19 bases in the middle. The CDR3 consists of 15 residues. Germline lookup yields CDR1 SGHNT and CDR2 YYREEE (reference sequence).

The genes are TRBV6-5 and TRBJ1-2, with TRBD1 as a possible D gene (5 bases). CDR3 length equals 14 residues. Germline V gives CDR1 MNHEY, CDR2 SVGAGI. The germline V and J ends were trimmed by 7 bases and 3 bases, with 15 bases remaining between them. The CDR3 spells CASTPGPGDYGYTF. The CDR3 coding sequence is TGTGCCAGCACACCTGGCCCGGGGGACTATGGCTACACCTTC.

V and J are TRBV6-5 and TRBJ2-7; TRBD1 might be the D (5 bases). CDR3 size: 14 residues. Germline V lookup: CDR1 MNHEY, CDR2 SVGAGI. Deletions cut 6 bases from V and 0 bases from J, with 12 bases between. CDR3 protein: CASRPRQGSYEQYF. CDR3 bases: TGTGCCAGCAGACCTCGGCAGGGCTCCTACGAGCAGTACTTC.

This chain uses TRBV5-5 with TRBJ2-7; 9 nucleotides agree with TRBD1. In germline, CDR1 is SGHKS, CDR2 YYEKEE (reference sequence). Trimming took 3 bases from V and 6 from J; bases not matched to a gene: 1. This CDR3 has 12 residues. CDR3 amino acids: CASSWTGAEQYF. Here the CDR3 DNA reads TGTGCCAGCAGCTGGACAGGGGCCGAGCAGTACTTC.

The chain has TRBV5-1 and TRBJ2-1; TRBD1 matches at 8 bases. Germline V gene lookup returns CDR1 SGHRS and CDR2 YFSETQ. This CDR3 has 15 amino acids. V shed 4 bases, J shed 4 bases, and the junction held 7 bases outside the gene matches. CDR3 sequence reads: CASSQSGTGYNEQFF. The CDR3 nucleotides read TGCGCCAGCAGCCAATCCGGGACAGGTTACAATGAGCAGTTCTTC.

This clone was picked up one time. V gene TRBV30 combines with J gene TRBJ1-2; possibly TRBD1 for D (5 bases). Between the trimmed V and J ends, which lost 2 bases and 2 bases, there was a span of 18 bases. Germline V gene lookup returns CDR1 GTSNPN and CDR2 SVGIG (reference sequence). This CDR3 has 16 residues. CDR3 residues: CAWSYPRGLLNYGYTF. Written as DNA, the CDR3 is TGTGCCTGGAGTTATCCCCGGGGGTTACTCAACTATGGCTACACCTTC.

The chain has TRBV5-4 and TRBJ1-2; tentatively, D is TRBD1 (5 bases). CDR3 length: 13 residues. Germline V CDR1 and CDR2: SGHNT, YYREEE (reference sequence). The ends were cut back, 4 bases at V and 6 bases at J, with 13 bases in the middle. Written as DNA, the CDR3 is TGTGCCAGCAGCCCATCTACGGGGGATGGCTACACCTTC. Translating it yields CASSPSTGDGYTF.

The chain carries TRBV5-1 and TRBJ2-7, with D hard to call. V gave up 0 bases and J gave up 4 bases, with 14 bases separating them. The CDR3 extends over 15 amino acids. Germline CDR1 and CDR2: SGHRS and YFSETQ. CDR3 residues: CASSLAGAREYEQYF. The CDR3 DNA sequence: TGCGCCAGCAGCTTGGCCGGTGCGCGAGAGTACGAGCAGTACTTC.

This clone was counted a single time. The chain is built from TRBV5-4 and TRBJ2-7, with D perhaps matching TRBD1 (7 bases). This CDR3 has 14 residues. The germline gives CDR1 SGHNT, CDR2 YYREEE (reference sequence). Trimming removed 4 bases from V and 5 bases from J, with 16 bases in between. The DNA of the CDR3 is TGTGCCAGCAGCGACCAGGGGGGTTCTAACGAGCAGTACTTC. This encodes CASSDQGGSNEQYF.

V usage is TRBV7-2 and J usage is TRBJ2-1, with 8 positions matching TRBD2. The CDR3 loop spans 15 amino acids. With 3 bases clipped from V and 1 base from J, the junction kept 2 bases outside the gene matches. Germline V gives CDR1 SGHTA, CDR2 FQGNSA. The CDR3 region has the DNA TGTGCCAGCAGCTTCACTAGCGGTTCCTACAATGAGCAGTTCTTC. This translates into CASSFTSGSYNEQFF.